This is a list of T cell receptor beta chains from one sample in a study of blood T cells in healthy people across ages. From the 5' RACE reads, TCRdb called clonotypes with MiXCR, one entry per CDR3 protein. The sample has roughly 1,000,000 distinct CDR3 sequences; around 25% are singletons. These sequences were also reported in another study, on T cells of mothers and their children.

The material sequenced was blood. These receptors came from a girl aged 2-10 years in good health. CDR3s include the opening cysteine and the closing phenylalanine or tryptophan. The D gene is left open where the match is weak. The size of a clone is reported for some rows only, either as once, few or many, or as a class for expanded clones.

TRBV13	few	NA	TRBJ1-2	TGTGCCAGCAGCTTAGGCACAGACCCGTTCGGCTACACCTTC	CASSLGTDPFGYTF
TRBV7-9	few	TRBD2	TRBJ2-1	TGTGCCAGCAGCCCCGGGACTAGCAACTACAATGAGCAGTTCTTC	CASSPGTSNYNEQFF
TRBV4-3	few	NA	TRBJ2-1	TGCGCCAGCAGCCAAGATCTTGGGCGGAATGAGCAGTTCTTC	CASSQDLGRNEQFF
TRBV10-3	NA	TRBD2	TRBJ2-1	TGTGCCATCCTAAGCTCTAGCGGGAGCGGAAATGAGCAGTTCTTC	CAILSSSGSGNEQFF
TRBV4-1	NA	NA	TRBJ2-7	TGCGCCAGCAGCCTCGCCCACAGCAATACCTACGAGCAGTACTTC	CASSLAHSNTYEQYF
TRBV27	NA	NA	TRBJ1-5	TGTGCCAGCAGCACAGGGATCAATCAGCCCCAGCATTTT	CASSTGINQPQHF
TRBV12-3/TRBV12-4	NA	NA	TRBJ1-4	TGTGCCAGCAGTCCGACGGGGGGCGATGAAAAACTGTTTTTT	CASSPTGGDEKLFF
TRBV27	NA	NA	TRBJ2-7	TGTGCCAGCAGTCAGGGTGAGACCTACGAGCAGTACTTC	CASSQGETYEQYF
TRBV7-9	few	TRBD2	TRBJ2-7	TGTGCCAGCAGCGGACGGGACTATCCAACCTACGAGCAGTACTTC	CASSGRDYPTYEQYF
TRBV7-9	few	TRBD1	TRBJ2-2	TGTGCCAGCAGCTCCCTGGGACAGGAGACCACCGGGGAGCTGTTTTTT	CASSSLGQETTGELFF
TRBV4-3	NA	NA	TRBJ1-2	TGCGCCAGCAGCCAAGAGGGCGGAAGGCTCGGAGGAGATGGCTACACCTTC	CASSQEGGRLGGDGYTF
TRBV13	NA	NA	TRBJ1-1	TGTGCCAGCAGCCCTTTCAACGACGGAGAAGCTTTCTTT	CASSPFNDGEAFF
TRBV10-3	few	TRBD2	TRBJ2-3	TGTGCCATCGGGACTAGCCGGATGAATACGGGATTTGGTGGTACGCAGTATTTT	CAIGTSRMNTGFGGTQYF
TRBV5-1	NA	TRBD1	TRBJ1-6	TGCGCCAGCGGACTTCCGGGACAGGGGGCTTCCTATAATTCACCCCTCCACTTT	CASGLPGQGASYNSPLHF
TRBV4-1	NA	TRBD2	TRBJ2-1	TGCGCCAGCAGCCCAGTTCCTAGCGGGGGTACCTACAATGAGCAGTTCTTC	CASSPVPSGGTYNEQFF
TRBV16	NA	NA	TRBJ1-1	TGTGCCAGCAGCCCCATAGGGGGTAAGAACACTGAAGCTTTCTTT	CASSPIGGKNTEAFF
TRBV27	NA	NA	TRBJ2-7	TGTGCCAGCAAAGATTACTATCTCCCCTACGAGCAGTACTTC	CASKDYYLPYEQYF
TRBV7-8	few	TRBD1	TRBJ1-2	TGTGCCAGCAGCCTAAGGACAGGGGGTGACTATGGCTACACCTTC	CASSLRTGGDYGYTF
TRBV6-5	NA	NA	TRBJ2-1	TGTGCCAGCAGTGTACTAACAGGATTAGACTACAATGAGCAGTTCTTC	CASSVLTGLDYNEQFF
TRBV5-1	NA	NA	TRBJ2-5	TGTGCCAGCAGGCCTACCGGGTTACAAGAGACCCAGTACTTC	CASRPTGLQETQYF
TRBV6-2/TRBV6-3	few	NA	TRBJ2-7	TGTGCCAGCAGTTACGATGTGCAGGGCCCAACCTACGAGCAGTACTTC	CASSYDVQGPTYEQYF
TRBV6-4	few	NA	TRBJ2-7	TGTGCCAGCAGTGACTCGAGTGGCGGCTCCTACGAGCAGTACTTC	CASSDSSGGSYEQYF
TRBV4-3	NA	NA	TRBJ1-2	TGCGCCAGCAGCCAAGCATGGTCCGGGGACGGCTACACCTTC	CASSQAWSGDGYTF
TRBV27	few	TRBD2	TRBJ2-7	TGTGCCAGCAGTTCACTAGCGGGAGGCTCCCCCTACGAGCAGTACTTC	CASSSLAGGSPYEQYF
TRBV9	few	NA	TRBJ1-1	TGTGCCAGCAGCGTAGCGCCAAGGGGCACTGAAGCTTTCTTT	CASSVAPRGTEAFF